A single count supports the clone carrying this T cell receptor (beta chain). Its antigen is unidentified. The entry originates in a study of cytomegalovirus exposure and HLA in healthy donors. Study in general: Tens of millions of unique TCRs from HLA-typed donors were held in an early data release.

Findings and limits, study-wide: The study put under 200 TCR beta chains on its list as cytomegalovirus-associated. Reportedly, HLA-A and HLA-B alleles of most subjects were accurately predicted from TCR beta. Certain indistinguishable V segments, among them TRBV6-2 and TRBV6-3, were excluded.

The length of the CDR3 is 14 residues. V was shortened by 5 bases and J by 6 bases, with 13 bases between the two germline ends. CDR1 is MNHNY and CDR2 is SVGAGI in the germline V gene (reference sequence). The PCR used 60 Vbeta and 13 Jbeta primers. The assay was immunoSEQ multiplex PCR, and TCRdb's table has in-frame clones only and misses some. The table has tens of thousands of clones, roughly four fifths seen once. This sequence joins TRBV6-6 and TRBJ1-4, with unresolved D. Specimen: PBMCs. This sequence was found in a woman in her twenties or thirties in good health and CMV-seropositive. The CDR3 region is CASSTPRVDEKLFF. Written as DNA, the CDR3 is TGTGCCAGCAGTACTCCCCGGGTCGATGAAAAACTGTTTTTT.